One sample yielded the 18 T cell receptor beta chains listed below, sequenced in a study of T cells expressing NK-cell markers. TCRdb reworked the 5' RACE reads into one entry per CDR3 protein, no DNA. This sample lists 550,000 to 600,000 distinct CDR3 sequences; its ten largest clones have under 4.5%. Sequenced material: blood T cells: a sorted CD56 or NKG2C T cell subset, CD4+ or CD8+ T cells, or bulk PBMC T cells (not recorded which). These receptors all stem from a man younger than 30 in good health.

The rearrangement links TRBV27 to TRBJ2-5; TCRdb picks TRBD1, but there is no DNA to check that call. Per the germline V gene, CDR1 is MNHEY and CDR2 is SMNVEV (reference sequence). There are 16 residues in the CDR3. The chain's CDR3 is CASSHRDRAGRETQYF.

The V gene is TRBV6-1, the J gene TRBJ2-5; TCRdb reports TRBD2, a call that lacks DNA to check it against. Per the germline V gene, CDR1 is MNHNS and CDR2 is SASEGT. The CDR3 contains 15 residues. The CDR3 region is CASRTSGDTPGTQYF.

CDR3 residues: CASSIEWRADADTQYF. This sequence joins TRBV12-3 or TRBV12-4 and TRBJ2-3; the TCRdb call, TRBD2, lacks DNA for checking. The CDR3 covers 16 residues.

The V gene is TRBV20-1, the J gene TRBJ2-1; as DNA is missing, the TRBD2 call by TCRdb cannot be tested. The CDR3 spans 14 residues. CDR1 DFQATT and CDR2 SNEGSKA come from the germline V gene (reference sequence). CDR3: CSALSGTAYNEQFF.

The chain has TRBV5-1 and TRBJ2-3; TCRdb designates TRBD2, a call that cannot be tested without DNA. This CDR3 has 15 residues. Looked up from germline, CDR1 is SGHRS and CDR2 is YFSETQ. CDR3 sequence reads: CASSLESGLPYTQYF.

The chain couples TRBV20-1 to TRBJ2-7; TCRdb proposes TRBD1, but this gene call is untestable without DNA. This CDR3 is 14 amino acids long. CDR1 and CDR2 (germline): DFQATT, SNEGSKA (reference sequence). This chain's CDR3 is CSANTGTGSYEQYF.

The rearrangement uses TRBV7-9 and TRBJ2-7; TCRdb outputs TRBD2, but without DNA this stays unchecked. Germline loops: CDR1 SEHNR, CDR2 FQNEAQ (reference sequence). The CDR3 totals 13 residues. CDR3 loop: CASSQRAEGEQYF.

CDR3 protein: CASSQGHGPLEQFF. This chain connects TRBV3-1 to TRBJ2-1; without DNA, the TCRdb call of TRBD2 cannot be checked. The CDR3 covers 14 residues. Germline CDR1 and CDR2: LGHDT and YNNKEL (reference sequence).

This rearrangement joins TRBV6-4 to TRBJ2-2; no DNA is available, so the TRBD1 call from TCRdb remains unchecked. Per the germline V gene, CDR1 is MRHNA and CDR2 is SNTAGT. There are 15 residues in the CDR3. The CDR3 loop reads CASSEDSFNTGELFF.

The V call is TRBV20-1, the J call TRBJ2-4. From germline, CDR1 is DFQATT and CDR2 SNEGSKA (reference sequence). The CDR3 contains 14 residues. The CDR3 sequence is CSAQSGGAKNIQYF.

V is TRBV28 and J is TRBJ2-7; the TCRdb call, TRBD1, lacks DNA for checking. CDR1 is MDHEN and CDR2 is SYDVKM in the germline V gene. The CDR3 extends over 15 amino acids. The CDR3 sequence: CASSLIRTGVHEQYF.

The chain is built from TRBV6-2 or TRBV6-3 and TRBJ2-3; TCRdb indicates TRBD1, and absent DNA this call remains unverified. This CDR3 spans 20 amino acids. The germline V gene has CDR1 MNHEY and CDR2 SVGEGT. The CDR3 sequence is CASSYPLGTGGLGSTDTQYF.

CDR3 residues: CASSFRLAGADEQFF. The rearrangement links TRBV5-6 to TRBJ2-1; the TCRdb D gene call, TRBD2, has no DNA to confirm it. Germline V lookup: CDR1 SGHDT, CDR2 YYEEEE. CDR3 length: 15 residues.

J is TRBJ1-2 and V is TRBV29-1. CDR3 length: 11 amino acids. Germline CDR1 reads SQVTM; CDR2 reads ANQGSEA. The CDR3 reads CSVAVGAGYTF.

V usage is TRBV10-3 and J usage is TRBJ2-1. Germline V gene data show CDR1 as ENHRY and CDR2 as SYGVKD. CDR3 size: 14 residues. The CDR3 region is CAISGVASYNEQFF.

This chain uses TRBV4-3 with TRBJ1-5. There are 13 residues in the CDR3. Germline-derived CDR1 and CDR2 are LGHNA and YSLEER. The CDR3: CASSQGIAAPQHF.

The CDR3: CASTLIETQYF. The rearrangement links TRBV2 to TRBJ2-5; as DNA is missing, the TRBD1 call by TCRdb cannot be tested. Germline V gene sequence: CDR1 SNHLY, CDR2 FYNNEI. The CDR3 has 11 residues.

Here the CDR3 reads CASCKREVEGTGELFF. The V call is TRBV6-2 or TRBV6-3, the J call TRBJ2-2; TCRdb lists TRBD2, though no DNA is available to test this call. CDR3 length: 16 amino acids. Germline V gene data show CDR1 as MNHEY and CDR2 as SVGEGT.